This TCR beta chain came from a study of T cells expressing NK-cell markers. Study summary: Just one sequenced donor of eight was HCMV-seronegative, while seven were seropositive. Study-wide results and caveats: The CD3+CD56-NKG2C+ fraction of several donors was also led by these clonotypes. NKG2C+ dominant clonotypes from 5 or 6 donors made up about 1.0-7.0% of CD8+ T cells.

Note on this clonotype: What it binds is unknown.

UMIs accompanied the 5'RACE template switching by which TCR beta cDNA was made. After re-calling the 5' RACE reads, TCRdb lists one entry per CDR3 protein, DNA absent. Recorded for this sample: 440,000 or so distinct CDR3 sequences. Sample: blood T cells: a sorted CD56 or NKG2C T cell subset, CD4+ or CD8+ T cells, or bulk PBMC T cells (not recorded which). The receptor was derived from a woman aged 18 to 75 in good health.

The CDR3 loop reads CASSLVSQGGNEQFF. The chain is built from TRBV7-2 and TRBJ2-1; the TCRdb call, TRBD1, lacks DNA for checking. The CDR3 runs to 15 residues. Germline values: CDR1 SGHTA, CDR2 FQGNSA.